The clone carrying this T cell receptor (beta chain) was recorded only once. Its matching antigen is unknown. Per the germline V gene, CDR1 is MDHEN and CDR2 is SYDVKM. The CDR3 runs to 19 residues. Trimming pared 2 bases from V and 6 bases from J, leaving 26 bases between. Repertoires were generated with immunoSEQ multiplex PCR, while TCRdb's copy carries only in-frame clones and drops some. In the table there are about 140,000 clones, around 90% of which are singletons. The source of the sample is a study of T cell responses to AZD1222 COVID-19 vaccine. The study, taken as a whole, reports: Vaccine-related CD4 TCRs covered spike, predominating at 160-218 and 743-854. Recipients of AZD1222 seropositive at baseline numbered only 5 or 6. The reported proportion of spike-specific TCRs targeting unmutated variant regions was nearly half.

The rearrangement uses TRBV28 and TRBJ1-5; a possible D gene is TRBD1 (5 bases). Specimen: peripheral blood, collected 28 days after the second AZD1222 dose. This receptor was taken from an adult who received the AZD1222 COVID-19 vaccine. As DNA, the CDR3 is TGTGCCAGCAGTTTACGGCCTCTGGGGCGCGGCAGGAACGGTCAGCCCCAGCATTTT. Translating gives CASSLRPLGRGRNGQPQHF.